These 2 T cell receptor beta chains came from one sample sequenced in a study of T cells after somatic rescue of genetic block. Produced via immunoSEQ multiplex PCR; TCRdb's table is partial and in-frame only. The table records more than 65,000 clones, approximately 91% of them present only once. Input material: peripheral blood mononuclear cells (PBMCs). The source of these receptors is a man aged 30 to 39.

The chain recombines TRBV6-1 with TRBJ2-7; 7 nucleotides line up with TRBD1. This CDR3 contains 13 residues. Germline CDR1 is MNHNS and CDR2 is SASEGT. V dropped 8 bases and J dropped 5; count of bases not matched to a gene: 9. As DNA, the CDR3 is TGTGCCAGCCAGGGACAGCTTAGCGACGAGCAGTACTTC. This encodes CASQGQLSDEQYF.

The chain links TRBV18 to TRBJ1-1; the match to TRBD1 covers 10 bases. The germline V gene has CDR1 KGHSH and CDR2 LQKENI. The J segment lost 0 bases and the V segment lost 3 bases, leaving 4 bases of the junction unmatched. This CDR3 is 16 amino acids long. The CDR3 loop reads CASSPGTGVVNTEAFF. The CDR3 DNA is TGTGCCAGCTCACCTGGGACAGGGGTGGTGAACACTGAAGCTTTCTTT.